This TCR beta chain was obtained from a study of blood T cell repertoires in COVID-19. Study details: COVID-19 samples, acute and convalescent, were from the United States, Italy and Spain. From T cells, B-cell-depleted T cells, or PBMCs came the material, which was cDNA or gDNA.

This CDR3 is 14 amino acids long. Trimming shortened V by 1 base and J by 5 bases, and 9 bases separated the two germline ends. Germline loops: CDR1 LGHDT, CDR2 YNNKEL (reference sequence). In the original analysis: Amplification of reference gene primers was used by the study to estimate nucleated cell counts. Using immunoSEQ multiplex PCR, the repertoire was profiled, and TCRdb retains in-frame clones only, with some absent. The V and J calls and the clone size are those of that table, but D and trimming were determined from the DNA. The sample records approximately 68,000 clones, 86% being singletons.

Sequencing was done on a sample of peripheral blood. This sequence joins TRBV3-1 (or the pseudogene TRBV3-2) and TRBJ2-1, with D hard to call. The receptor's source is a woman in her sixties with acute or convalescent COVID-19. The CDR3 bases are TGTGCCAGCAGCCAAGCCAGGCGTCACAATGAGCAGTTCTTC. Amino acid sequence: CASSQARRHNEQFF.